The rows below give T cell receptor beta chains drawn from one sample of a study of yellow fever vaccine responses in identical twins. TCRdb re-derived calls from the RT-PCR reads in MiXCR, one entry per CDR3 protein. The table records over a thousand distinct CDR3 sequences, around 77% of them present only once. The material sequenced was T cells from blood (PBMCs), unsorted or a sorted subset (not recorded which), taken before or after yellow fever vaccination (not recorded which). These receptors were taken from a female donor who received the yellow fever vaccine. Both conserved end residues are part of each CDR3. The D gene is left open where the match is weak. Clone size, where shown, is once, few, many, or a class for clones that have expanded.

CDR3aa,CDR3nt,v_gene,j_gene,abundance,d_gene
CASSTTLQPYGYTF,TGTGCCAGCAGTACCACCTTACAGCCGTATGGCTACACCTTC,TRBV6-1,TRBJ1-2,-,-
CAIRGTGVNTEAFF,TGTGCCATCAGGGGGACAGGGGTAAACACTGAAGCTTTCTTT,TRBV10-3,TRBJ1-1,few,TRBD1
CATRRDMNSPLHF,TGTGCCACTCGACGGGACATGAATTCACCCCTCCACTTT,TRBV10-3,TRBJ1-6,-,-
CASLRTSNNEQFF,TGTGCCAGTTTAAGGACCTCAAACAATGAGCAGTTCTTC,TRBV2,TRBJ2-1,-,-
CASPAREVRNTIYF,TGCGCCAGCCCAGCACGGGAAGTGAGAAACACCATATATTTT,TRBV23-1,TRBJ1-3,-,-
CASSDPRGRGASETQYF,TGTGCCAGCAGCGACCCTCGAGGCCGGGGGGCGTCAGAGACCCAGTACTTC,TRBV9,TRBJ2-5,-,-
CASSYSGVEEQFF,TGTGCCAGCAGTTACTCTGGGGTAGAGGAGCAGTTCTTC,TRBV6-5,TRBJ2-1,-,-
CAISDRGQETQYF,TGTGCCATCAGTGACAGGGGGCAAGAGACCCAGTACTTC,TRBV10-3,TRBJ2-5,-,TRBD1
CASTRGTGDTDTQYF,TGCGCCAGCACCCGAGGGACCGGGGACACAGATACGCAGTATTTT,TRBV10-1,TRBJ2-3,once,-
CASSRSNYGYTF,TGTGCCAGCAGTCGCAGTAACTATGGCTACACCTTC,TRBV6-1,TRBJ1-2,few,-
CASSWRAGDYNEQFF,TGCGCCAGCAGCTGGAGAGCGGGGGACTACAATGAGCAGTTCTTC,TRBV5-1,TRBJ2-1,once,TRBD2
CATGGGGHNEQFF,TGTGCCACCGGCGGCGGGGGCCACAATGAGCAGTTCTTC,TRBV15,TRBJ2-1,once,-
CASSIEFQREGREQYF,TGTGCCAGTAGTATTGAATTCCAGCGGGAGGGCCGCGAGCAGTACTTC,TRBV19,TRBJ2-7,-,TRBD2
CASSPRQLAGAYNEQFF,TGTGCCAGCAGCCCGCGTCAACTAGCGGGAGCGTACAATGAGCAGTTCTTC,TRBV11-1,TRBJ2-1,once,TRBD2
CASSFDASVAVGELFF,TGCGCCAGCAGCTTTGACGCGTCTGTAGCGGTCGGGGAGCTGTTTTTT,TRBV5-1,TRBJ2-2,-,-
CASSPAVDTLGNQPQHF,TGTGCCAGCAGCCCAGCGGTGGACACCTTGGGCAATCAGCCCCAGCATTTT,TRBV4-2,TRBJ1-5,-,-
CASSPRLQGDEQYF,TGTGCCAGCAGCCCCAGATTACAGGGAGATGAGCAGTACTTC,TRBV5-4,TRBJ2-7,-,-
CASSYGAGPSSGNTIYF,TGTGCCAGCAGTTATGGGGCAGGTCCTTCCTCTGGAAACACCATATATTTT,TRBV6-5,TRBJ1-3,-,-
CASSPGQGYNEQFF,TGCGCCAGCAGCCCGGGACAGGGCTACAATGAGCAGTTCTTC,TRBV5-1,TRBJ2-1,once,TRBD1
CAWSAESNQPQHF,TGTGCCTGGAGTGCGGAAAGCAATCAGCCCCAGCATTTT,TRBV30,TRBJ1-5,-,-
CASSLGDQPQHF,TGTGCCAGCAGTTTAGGAGATCAGCCCCAGCATTTT,TRBV12-3/TRBV12-4,TRBJ1-5,-,-
CAITPTVNTEAFF,TGTGCCATCACCCCGACAGTGAACACTGAAGCTTTCTTT,TRBV10-3,TRBJ1-1,once,-
CAISESKYGRGLNTEAFF,TGTGCCATCAGTGAGTCGAAATATGGGAGGGGGTTGAACACTGAAGCTTTCTTT,TRBV10-3,TRBJ1-1,-,-
CASSRGAKNIQYF,TGTGCCAGCTCCAGGGGGGCCAAAAACATTCAGTACTTC,TRBV2,TRBJ2-4,-,TRBD1